One and the same sample provided the 13 T cell receptor beta chains below, sequenced in a study of blood T cell repertoires in COVID-19 (TCRdb year 2020). Libraries were prepared through the immunoSEQ multiplex PCR assay. The table comes from immuneACCESS by way of TCRdb, which keeps in-frame sequences with V and J called. Part of the clones is missing from these tables; in studies checked, under half for an unresolved V gene and the rest for unknown reasons. The sample has approximately 440,000 clones on record, roughly 88% of them singletons. 0.6% of the sample is taken by the ten largest. The sequenced material came from PBMCs or T cells enriched from blood (not recorded which). These receptors all come from a man younger than 35 who had recovered from COVID-19.

The chain recombines TRBV28 with TRBJ1-1; a weak D match, TRBD1 (5 bases). In germline, CDR1 is MDHEN, CDR2 SYDVKM. The CDR3 consists of 18 residues. V was pared by 7 bases and J by 0 bases, with 24 bases between. CDR3: CASTPPDRISGMNTEAFF. CDR3 nucleotide sequence: TGTGCCAGCACCCCCCCCGACAGAATTAGTGGGATGAACACTGAAGCTTTCTTT.

The V and J genes are TRBV3-1 (or the pseudogene TRBV3-2) and TRBJ1-2; a possible D gene is TRBD1 (5 bases). Germline V gene sequence: CDR1 LGHDT, CDR2 YNNKEL (reference sequence). V lost 0 bases and J lost 0, with 8 bases in between. This CDR3 has 15 amino acids. This CDR3 reads CASSQDPGSNYGYTF. CDR3 sequence (DNA): TGTGCCAGCAGCCAAGATCCAGGGTCTAACTATGGCTACACCTTC.

The genes are TRBV28 and TRBJ2-5; 12 bases are shared with TRBD2. CDR1 is MDHEN and CDR2 is SYDVKM in the germline V gene. Trimming took 2 bases from V and 6 from J; bases not matched to a gene: 4. CDR3 length: 15 residues. CDR3 DNA sequence: TGTGCCAGCAGTTTACCTAGCGGGAGGGGAAAGACCCAGTACTTC. Protein sequence: CASSLPSGRGKTQYF.

This rearrangement joins TRBV10-2 to TRBJ2-1; 9 bases map to TRBD2. Germline V gene sequence: CDR1 WSHSY, CDR2 SAAADI. CDR3 length equals 12 residues. V shed 7 bases and J 9 bases; nucleotides not matched to a gene: 4. The CDR3 coding sequence is TGCGCCAGCACTAGCGGGATGATTGAGCAGTTCTTC. Amino acid sequence: CASTSGMIEQFF.

The V gene is TRBV12-3 or TRBV12-4, the J gene TRBJ2-7, with unresolved D. Trimming stripped 8 bases from V and 3 bases from J, with 11 bases between. The CDR3 has 12 residues. The DNA for the CDR3 is TGTGCCAGCGCGATTACCCGCTACGAGCAGTACTTC. Amino acids: CASAITRYEQYF.

This chain links TRBV30 with TRBJ2-5, with D uncertain. The germline V gene encodes CDR1 GTSNPN and CDR2 SVGIG (reference sequence). Trimming took off 2 bases at V and 4 bases at J, with 14 bases between the two ends. The CDR3 loop spans 14 amino acids. CDR3 DNA: TGTGCCTGGAGTATGCCCCACCGAGGAGAGACCCAGTACTTC. Amino acid sequence: CAWSMPHRGETQYF.

V usage is TRBV11-2 and J usage is TRBJ1-6, with TRBD1 matching 10 bases. Germline loops: CDR1 SGHAT, CDR2 FQNNGV. V lost 4 bases to trimming and J lost 10 bases; unmatched junction nucleotides: 4. This CDR3 has 14 residues. As DNA, the CDR3 is TGTGCCAGCAGCTCGGACAGGGGGGGCTCACCCCTCCACTTT. This codes for CASSSDRGGSPLHF.

This chain links TRBV19 with TRBJ1-2; tentative D call: TRBD1 (5 bases). The CDR3 has 15 amino acids. V was clipped by 5 bases and J by 4 bases, with 17 bases between them. From germline, CDR1 is LNHDA and CDR2 SQIVND (reference sequence). The CDR3 DNA sequence: TGTGCCAGTAGTCGCCAGGGAGGTGGGGTCTATGGCTACACCTTC. As protein: CASSRQGGGVYGYTF.

The CDR3 sequence is CASSPDRGNEKLFF. The CDR3 DNA sequence: TGTGCCAGCAGCCCGGACAGGGGAAATGAAAAACTGTTTTTT. The J gene is TRBJ1-4, the V gene TRBV11-3; 9 nucleotides agree with TRBD1. The J segment lost 5 bases and the V segment lost 5 bases, leaving 3 bases of the junction unmatched. This CDR3 contains 14 residues. In germline, CDR1 is SGHNT, CDR2 YENEEA.

The chain uses TRBV19 and TRBJ1-6; the match to TRBD1 covers 8 bases. The J segment lost 10 bases and the V segment lost 4 bases, leaving 6 bases of the junction unmatched. The CDR3 has 14 residues. Germline CDR1 reads LNHDA; CDR2 reads SQIVND (reference sequence). The CDR3 region has the DNA TGTGCCAGTAGTACCCCGACAGGGGAGTCACCCCTCCACTTT. Protein sequence: CASSTPTGESPLHF. Variable domain in full (rest from reference TRBV19 and TRBJ1-6): DGGITQSPKYLFRKEGQNVTLSCEQNLNHDAMYWYRQDPGQGLRLIYYSQIVNDFQKGDIAEGYSVSREKKESFPLTVTSAQKNPTAFYLCASSTPTGESPLHFGNGTRLTVT.

This clone was seen a few times. The chain links TRBV11-2 to TRBJ1-1; TRBD1 matches at 9 bases. The CDR3 runs 15 residues. CDR1 and CDR2 (germline): SGHAT, FQNNGV. J was trimmed by 8 bases and V by 5 bases; bases with no gene match: 12. The CDR3 region is CASSLGAGTGLEAFF. The CDR3 region has the DNA TGTGCCAGCAGCCTGGGGGCCGGGACAGGGCTCGAAGCTTTCTTT.

This chain joins TRBV27 and TRBJ2-7, with a tentative D call TRBD2 (6 bases). Germline V gene sequence: CDR1 MNHEY, CDR2 SMNVEV (reference sequence). Trimming removed 5 bases from V and 7 bases from J, with 24 bases in between. The CDR3 sequence is 16 residues long. The CDR3 is CASSTDRLARDGEQYF. CDR3 sequence (DNA): TGTGCCAGCAGTACCGACCGGCTAGCGCGAGACGGGGAGCAGTACTTC.

This chain connects TRBV5-1 to TRBJ2-2, with 9 bases identical to TRBD1. V shed 0 bases, J shed 4 bases, and the junction held 7 bases outside the gene matches. The CDR3 runs 17 residues. CDR1 and CDR2 (germline): SGHRS, YFSETQ. CDR3 nucleotide sequence: TGCGCCAGCAGCTTGGGCCCACAGGGGGCTGGCACCGGGGAGCTGTTTTTT. Translation: CASSLGPQGAGTGELFF. The full variable domain, its missing parts supplied by reference TRBV5-1 and TRBJ2-2, is KAGVTQTPRYLIKTRGQQVTLSCSPISGHRSVSWYQQTPGQGLQFLFEYFSETQRNKGNFPGRFSGRQFSNSRSEMNVSTLELGDSALYLCASSLGPQGAGTGELFFGEGSRLTVL.